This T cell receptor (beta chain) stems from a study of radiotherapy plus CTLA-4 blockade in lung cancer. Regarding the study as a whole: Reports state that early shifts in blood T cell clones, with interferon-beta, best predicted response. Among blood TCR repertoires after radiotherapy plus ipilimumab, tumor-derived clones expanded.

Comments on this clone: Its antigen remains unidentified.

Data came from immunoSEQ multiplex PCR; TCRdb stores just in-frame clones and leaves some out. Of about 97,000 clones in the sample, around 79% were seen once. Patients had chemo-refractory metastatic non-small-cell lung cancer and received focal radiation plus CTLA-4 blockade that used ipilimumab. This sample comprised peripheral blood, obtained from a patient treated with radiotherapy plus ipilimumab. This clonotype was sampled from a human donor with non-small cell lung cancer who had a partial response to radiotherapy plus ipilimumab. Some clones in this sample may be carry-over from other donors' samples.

The CDR3 DNA reads TGTGCCAGCAGGAGGAAAACAGGAAGAAATGAAAAACTGTTTTTT. This encodes CASRRKTGRNEKLFF. The chain is built from TRBV2 and TRBJ1-4; possible D gene TRBD1, 5 bases. Trimming removed 6 bases from V and 5 bases from J, with 16 bases in between. This CDR3 region has 15 residues. Germline-derived CDR1 and CDR2 are SNHLY and FYNNEI.